Listed here is a single T cell receptor (beta chain). Grouping used clinical history reported by participants in a survey and questionnaire. This record belongs to a study of blood T cell repertoires in COVID-19. Sequencing used immunoSEQ multiplex PCR; TCRdb keeps in-frame clones, though not all of them. The data show hundreds of thousands of clones, with roughly 84% seen just once and approximately 0.99% held by the top ten. Trimming took off 2 bases at V and 6 bases at J, with 20 bases between the two ends. This CDR3 contains 16 residues. CDR1 is GTSNPN and CDR2 is SVGIG in the germline V gene (reference sequence).

Sample: PBMCs or T cells enriched from blood (not recorded which). The TCR sequence derives from a woman in her 30s who had recovered from COVID-19. The genes are TRBV30 and TRBJ2-1, with TRBD1 as a possible D gene (6 bases). CDR3 nucleotides: TGTGCCTGGAGTCCCAGTCGGTACGTACAGGGCAATGAGCAGTTCTTC. Protein: CAWSPSRYVQGNEQFF.